What follows are 4 T cell receptor beta chains derived from one specimen sequenced in a study of blood T cell repertoires in COVID-19. The repertoire was sequenced with immunoSEQ multiplex PCR; TCRdb's copy has only in-frame clones and lacks some. The sample has hundreds of thousands of clones, 87% seen once. The sequenced material came from peripheral blood. The receptors derive from a woman between 45 and 65 years old who had recovered from COVID-19.

This chain connects TRBV5-1 to TRBJ1-1, with D uncertain. CDR3 length: 14 amino acids. V lost 0 bases and J 3 bases, leaving 9 bases between the germline ends. Germline CDR1 SGHRS, CDR2 YFSETQ. The CDR3 sequence: CASSLAGEDTEAFF. The DNA for the CDR3 is TGCGCCAGCAGCTTGGCTGGGGAGGACACTGAAGCTTTCTTT. The full variable domain, with the rest looked up from reference TRBV5-1 and TRBJ1-1, is KAGVTQTPRYLIKTRGQQVTLSCSPISGHRSVSWYQQTPGQGLQFLFEYFSETQRNKGNFPGRFSGRQFSNSRSEMNVSTLELGDSALYLCASSLAGEDTEAFFGQGTRLTVV.

The chain joins TRBV5-4 to TRBJ1-1; 7 nucleotides line up with TRBD1. Germline CDR1 SGHNT, CDR2 YYREEE (reference sequence). V was pared by 3 bases and J by 4 bases, with 6 bases of the junction left unmatched. There are 14 residues in the CDR3. CDR3 DNA sequence: TGTGCCAGCAGCTCCAAGACAGGGCTCACTGAAGCTTTCTTT. Translation: CASSSKTGLTEAFF.

This rearrangement joins TRBV6-2 or TRBV6-3 to TRBJ1-1, with a weak D call TRBD1 (5 bases). The ends were cut back, 4 bases at V and 9 bases at J, with 18 bases in the middle. The CDR3 spans 14 residues. Germline V gene sequence: CDR1 MNHEY, CDR2 SVGEGT. CDR3 residues: CASSFLGQGTQAFF. CDR3 in DNA: TGTGCCAGCAGTTTCCTCGGGCAGGGCACCCAAGCTTTCTTT.

The genes are TRBV5-1 and TRBJ2-3; weak D call: TRBD1 (5 bases). Trimming left V 0 bases short and J 4 bases short, with 15 bases between. The CDR3 totals 16 residues. Germline CDR1 is SGHRS and CDR2 is YFSETQ. CDR3 loop: CASSLGPESRADTQYF. The CDR3 coding sequence is TGCGCCAGCAGCTTGGGGCCAGAGTCCAGGGCAGATACGCAGTATTTT.